The TCR beta chain described here comes from a study of metastatic and nonmetastatic thyroid tumors. Findings of the study overall: Reports indicated that malignant thyroid tumors showed significantly higher TCR beta diversity than benign nodules did, in blood and tumor.

The CDR3 runs to 13 residues. V lost 3 bases and J lost 2, with 7 bases in between. The V gene's germline CDR1 is MRHNA and CDR2 SNTAGT. TCRdb ran MiXCR on the PCR reads. The sample carries about 15,000 clones, 30% to 40% recorded once. This clone was seen only a few times. The antigen is undetermined. No treatment of any kind had been given to any patient before thyroid surgery. The J gene is TRBJ2-5, the V gene TRBV6-4; D remains unclear. Sequenced input: blood. The TCR originated in a female donor with papillary thyroid cancer or a benign thyroid nodule (not recorded which). Some clones in this sample may be carry-over from other donors' samples. The CDR3 reads CASSEEVQETQYF. The CDR3 DNA reads TGTGCCAGCAGTGAAGAAGTACAAGAGACCCAGTACTTC.